This section outlines one TCR beta chain sequence together with its context. Its antigen is currently not known. The record has no base qualities; no much larger clone is one base away. The library was obtained by RT-PCR. The sequencer listed for this sample is Illumina HiSeq 2500. Starting from the raw public reads, TCRdb applied fastp trimming at Q25, assembled clones with MiXCR and retained in-frame beta chains. Under each unique CDR3 protein, matching rows form one entry showing the most common genes and DNA. This sample lists 700,000 to 900,000 distinct CDR3 sequences; roughly 20% were detected once. The ten biggest clones cover 10% to 13% of the sample. From cysteine to phenylalanine, the CDR3 is 15 amino acids long. Kept here is only the CDR3 DNA, which spans 45 bases and is read in frame from base 1. CDR1 is given as DFQATT and CDR2 as SNEGSKA, both from the germline V gene (reference sequence). V and J are truncated by 0 bases and 5 bases respectively, leaving an intervening sequence of 14 bases.

This sample is drawn from a study of response to subunit inactivated influenza vaccine (dated by TCRdb to the late 2010s). Describing the broader study: Deep quantitative T cell receptor repertoire profiling was used in the study to track responses to a trivalent subunit inactivated influenza vaccine. Beyond this particular receptor, the publication reports: According to the authors, only a limited number of new T cells may be recruited by each seasonal influenza vaccination.

Sequences were derived from PBMCs from blood, sampled 4 to 6 days after vaccination. The receptor's source is a man aged 50-60 years who received an inactivated influenza vaccine. Donor details come from another sample of the same person, matched by shared clones. The V and J segments used are TRBV20-1 and TRBJ2-1, with no confident D gene call. This receptor has the CDR3 CSARDHQDSDNEQFF. The DNA sequence is TGCAGTGCTAGAGATCATCAAGACTCAGACAATGAGCAGTTCTTC.